Sequencing of this T cell receptor (beta chain) was carried out in a study of technical replicates of blood from a handful of donors. Assay used: immunoSEQ multiplex PCR; TCRdb lists only in-frame clones, some missing. The sample contains about 70,000 clones, approximately 94% of which appear only once. V lost 2 bases to trimming and J lost 4 bases, with 11 bases between them. The CDR3 consists of 14 residues. Germline V gene sequence: CDR1 SEHNR, CDR2 FQNEAQ (reference sequence). What was sequenced was T cells isolated from PBMCs. The V and J genes are TRBV7-9 and TRBJ1-1; D is possibly TRBD1 (5 bases). The sequence was obtained from a human donor in good health. Written as DNA, the CDR3 is TGTGCCAGCAGCTTATTTACAGGCCCCACTGAAGCTTTCTTT. The encoded protein is CASSLFTGPTEAFF.